The clone carrying this T cell receptor beta chain was seen repeatedly, ten times or more. Its antigen remains unknown. The data were obtained in a study of neurological immune-mediated disorders. Study conclusions and caveats: CDR3 amino acid sequences found in expanded clones were never shared across subjects, suggesting private repertoires in all groups.

Synthesis of cDNA was accomplished via 5'RACE employing 10-nucleotide random UMIs. Each CDR3 protein gets one entry after TCRdb re-called the 5' RACE reads with MiXCR. The sample contains 50,000 to 65,000 distinct CDR3 sequences, under 5.5% of which appear only once. The sequence came from a woman aged 45-59 years with multiple sclerosis. The specimen was PBMCs.

CDR3 protein: CASSQETGGITGELFF. CDR3 nucleotide sequence: TGTGCCAGCAGCCAAGAAACCGGGGGCATCACCGGGGAGCTGTTTTTT. The rearrangement uses TRBV14 and TRBJ2-2; D might be TRBD1 or TRBD2, each matching 6 bases. CDR3 size: 16 residues. In germline, CDR1 is SGHDN, CDR2 FVKESK. The V and J ends lost 0 bases and 4 bases respectively, with 12 bases between them.